This record covers a single T cell receptor beta chain. The sample originates from a study of blood T cell repertoires in COVID-19. Overall study context: T cells, B-cell-depleted T cells, or PBMCs supplied cDNA or gDNA.

Trimming removed 7 bases at V and 1 base at J, with 11 bases between. CDR3 length: 14 amino acids. Germline V CDR1 and CDR2: SNHLY, FYNNEI. Profiling relied on immunoSEQ multiplex PCR, and the TCRdb table lists in-frame clones only, not all of them. The sample consists of 80,000 to 100,000 clones, about 89% of them appearing once. Sequenced sample: peripheral blood. The V and J genes are TRBV2 and TRBJ1-5; the D gene is possibly TRBD1 (5 bases). The receptor was isolated from a man over 45 with acute or convalescent COVID-19. The CDR3 bases are TGTGCCAGCAACGGGGGGAGAAGCAATCAGCCCCAGCATTTT. The encoded protein is CASNGGRSNQPQHF.